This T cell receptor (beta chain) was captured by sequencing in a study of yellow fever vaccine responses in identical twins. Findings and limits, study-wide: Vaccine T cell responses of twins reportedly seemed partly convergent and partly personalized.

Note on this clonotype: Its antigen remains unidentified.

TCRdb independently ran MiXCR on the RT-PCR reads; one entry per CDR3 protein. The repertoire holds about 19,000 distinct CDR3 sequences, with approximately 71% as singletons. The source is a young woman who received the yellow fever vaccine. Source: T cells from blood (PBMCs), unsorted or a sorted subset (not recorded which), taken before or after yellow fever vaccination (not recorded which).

CDR3 DNA sequence: TGCAGCAAACAGACTAGGCTGTTCTTC. It encodes CSKQTRLFF. The chain links TRBV29-1 to TRBJ2-1; D perhaps matches TRBD2 (6 bases). The CDR3 has 9 amino acids. Germline CDR1 reads SQVTM; CDR2 reads ANQGSEA. Trimming took off 8 bases at V and 15 bases at J, with 14 bases between the two ends.